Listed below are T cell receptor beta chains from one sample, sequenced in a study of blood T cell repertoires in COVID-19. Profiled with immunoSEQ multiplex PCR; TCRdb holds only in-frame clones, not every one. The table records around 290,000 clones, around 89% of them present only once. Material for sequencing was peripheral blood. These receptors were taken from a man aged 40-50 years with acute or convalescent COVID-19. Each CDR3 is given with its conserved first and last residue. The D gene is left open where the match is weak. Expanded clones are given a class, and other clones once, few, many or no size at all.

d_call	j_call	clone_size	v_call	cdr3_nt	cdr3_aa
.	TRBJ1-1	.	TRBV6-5	TGTGCCAGCATGAAGGACAGCTTGAACACTGAAGCTTTCTTT	CASMKDSLNTEAFF
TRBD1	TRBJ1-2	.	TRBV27	TGTGCCAGCAGTTCCCGGGACAGGGGATTCGGCTACACCTTC	CASSSRDRGFGYTF
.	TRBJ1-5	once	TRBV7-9	TGTGCCAGCAGCTCCGACGGGTTCAATCAGCCCCAGCATTTT	CASSSDGFNQPQHF
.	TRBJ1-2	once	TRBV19	TGTGCCAGTAGTGGGAACAGGGCGAACTATGGCTACACCTTC	CASSGNRANYGYTF
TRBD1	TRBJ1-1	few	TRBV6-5	TGTGCCAGCACCACCGACAGGGGAAACACTGAAGCTTTCTTT	CASTTDRGNTEAFF
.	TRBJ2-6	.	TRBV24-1	TGTGCCACCCGATTCATCGGGGGCTCTGGGGCCAACGTCCTGACTTTC	CATRFIGGSGANVLTF
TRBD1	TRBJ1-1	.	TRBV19	TGTGCCAGTAGTAGACAGGGGAAGGGGGGGAACACTGAAGCTTTCTTT	CASSRQGKGGNTEAFF
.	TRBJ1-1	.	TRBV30	TGTGCCTGCCGGCTGACAGTTGAAGCTTTCTTT	CACRLTVEAFF
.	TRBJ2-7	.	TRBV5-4	TGTGCCAGCAGCTTAGTTGGAGGGGGCACCTACGAGCAGTACTTC	CASSLVGGGTYEQYF
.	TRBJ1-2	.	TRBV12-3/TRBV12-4	TGTGCCAGCAGAAGCCTGGCGGGGGCTGGCTACACCTTC	CASRSLAGAGYTF
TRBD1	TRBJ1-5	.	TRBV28	TGTGCCAGCAGTTCCGACAGGGGTGGCAATCAGCCCCAGCATTTT	CASSSDRGGNQPQHF
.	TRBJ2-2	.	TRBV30	TGTGCCTGGAGTAAAGGACTACAAACCGGGGAGCTGTTTTTT	CAWSKGLQTGELFF
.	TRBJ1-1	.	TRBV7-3	TGTGCCAGCAGCTTATACAGGAACACTGAAGCTTTCTTT	CASSLYRNTEAFF
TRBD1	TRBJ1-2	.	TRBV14	TGTGCCAGCAGCCAAGCGGGACAGTATGGCTACACCTTC	CASSQAGQYGYTF
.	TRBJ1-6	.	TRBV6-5	TGTGCCAGCAGTTACTCGCAGGCCCGGCGTTCACCCCTCCACTTT	CASSYSQARRSPLHF
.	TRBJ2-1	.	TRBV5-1	TGCGCCAGCTCCCCCGCGGCTAGCGAGTACAATGAGCAGTTCTTC	CASSPAASEYNEQFF
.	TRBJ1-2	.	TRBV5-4	TGTGCCAGCAGCTTCGCCACTAAATCGGGTGGCTACACCTTC	CASSFATKSGGYTF
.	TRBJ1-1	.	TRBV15	TGTGCCACCAGCACAAACTCCTACACTGAAGCTTTCTTT	CATSTNSYTEAFF
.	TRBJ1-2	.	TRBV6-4	TGTGCCAGCAGTAAAACAGGGTGGGACTATGGCTACACCTTC	CASSKTGWDYGYTF
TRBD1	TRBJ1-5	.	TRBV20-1	TGCAGTGCTGGTGACAGGGATCAGCCCCAGCATTTT	CSAGDRDQPQHF
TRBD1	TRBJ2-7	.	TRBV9	TGTGCCAGCAGCGTAGCTATTGGGACAGGAGCCTACGAGCAGTACTTC	CASSVAIGTGAYEQYF
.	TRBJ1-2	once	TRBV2	TGTGCCAGCCGGGCGGACAGCTCCTTTGCCTATGGCTACACCTTC	CASRADSSFAYGYTF
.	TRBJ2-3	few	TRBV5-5	TGTGCCAGCAGCTTGGAGGGGGGGATGGTAGATACGCAGTATTTT	CASSLEGGMVDTQYF
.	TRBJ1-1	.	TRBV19	TGTGCCAGTAGTATAGCTGGCCAGGGGATCGCTGAAGCTTTCTTT	CASSIAGQGIAEAFF
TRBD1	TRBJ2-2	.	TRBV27	TGTGCCAGCAGTTCCTGGACAGGGCGTCAGGGGGCCGGGGAGCTGTTTTTT	CASSSWTGRQGAGELFF
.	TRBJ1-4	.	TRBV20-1	TGCAGGGCGGGGGACGGTGAAAAACTGTTTTTT	CRAGDGEKLFF
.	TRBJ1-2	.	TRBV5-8	TGTGCCAGCACCCCCCAAGTAAACAGGAGCCTCGGCTACACCTTC	CASTPQVNRSLGYTF
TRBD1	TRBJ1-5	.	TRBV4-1	TGCGCCAGCAGTCATGACAGGGTTAGCAATCAGCCCCAGCATTTT	CASSHDRVSNQPQHF
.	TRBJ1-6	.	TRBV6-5	TGTGCCAGCAGTTACTCTTGGGGGCAGCGCTCACCCCTCCACTTT	CASSYSWGQRSPLHF
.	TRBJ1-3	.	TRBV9	TGTGCCAGCAGCGATACAGGGGGAAACACCATATATTTT	CASSDTGGNTIYF
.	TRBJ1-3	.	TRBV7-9	TGTGCCAGCAGCCCCCGAGGAACCATATATTTT	CASSPRGTIYF
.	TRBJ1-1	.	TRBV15	TGTGCCACCAGCAGAGGGGGGGGCTACGCTGAAACTGAAGCTTTCTTT	CATSRGGGYAETEAFF
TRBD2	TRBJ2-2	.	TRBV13	TGTGCCAGCAGCTTATCTAGCGGAAGTCGCGGCACCGGGGAGCTGTTTTTT	CASSLSSGSRGTGELFF
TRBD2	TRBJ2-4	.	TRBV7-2	TGTGCCAGCAGCTTGACTAGCGGGGGGCATGAGTACATTCAGTACTTC	CASSLTSGGHEYIQYF
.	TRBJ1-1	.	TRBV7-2	TGTGCCAGCAGCTCCGGGAGGTCGGAGAACACTGAAGCTTTCTTT	CASSSGRSENTEAFF
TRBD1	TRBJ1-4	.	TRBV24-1	TGTGCCACCAGTGACCCCGGGACAGGGGATGAAAAACTGTTTTTT	CATSDPGTGDEKLFF
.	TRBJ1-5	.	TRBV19	TGTGCCACCTCAAGTGGGGGAAGCGCGGGAAAAAATCAGCCCCAGCATTTT	CATSSGGSAGKNQPQHF
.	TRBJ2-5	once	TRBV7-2	TGTGCCAGCAGCTTACGGGGGACTCCCCAAGAGACCCAGTACTTC	CASSLRGTPQETQYF
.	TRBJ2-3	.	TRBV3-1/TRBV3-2	TGTGCCAGCAGCCAAGCTCAGGCTAGCACAGATACGCAGTATTTT	CASSQAQASTDTQYF
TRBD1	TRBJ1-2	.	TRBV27	TGTGCCAGCAGTTCCACGCGTACAGGGGGTGATGGCTACACCTTC	CASSSTRTGGDGYTF
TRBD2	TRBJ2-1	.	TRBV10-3	TGTGCCATCCAGTCTAGCGGGGGGCCTTACAATGAGCAGTTCTTC	CAIQSSGGPYNEQFF
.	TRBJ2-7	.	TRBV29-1	TGCAGCGTCATTCCCGGGACCTACGAGCAGTACTTC	CSVIPGTYEQYF
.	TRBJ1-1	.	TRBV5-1	TGCGCCAGCAGCTTGGTGGCGGGGGTAAACACTGAAGCTTTCTTT	CASSLVAGVNTEAFF
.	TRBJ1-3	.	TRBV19	TGTGCCAGTAAGGGGCCGAACTCTGGAAACACCATATATTTT	CASKGPNSGNTIYF
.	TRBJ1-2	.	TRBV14	TGTGCCAGCAGCCAAGTCCAGTCAGACTTCTATGGCTACACCTTC	CASSQVQSDFYGYTF
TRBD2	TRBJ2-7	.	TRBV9	TGTGCCAGCAGCGTAGGCTCCCGGGCTGGGGGGGGTCAGCAGTACTTC	CASSVGSRAGGGQQYF
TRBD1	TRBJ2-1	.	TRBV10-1	TGCGCCAGCAGTGAATCGACAGGGAAAGATGAGCAGTTCTTC	CASSESTGKDEQFF
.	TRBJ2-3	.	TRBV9	TGTGCCAGCAGCGTAGGGCGCACAGATACGCAGTATTTT	CASSVGRTDTQYF
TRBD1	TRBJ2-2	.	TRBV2	TGTGCCAGTAACCGGGACAGAAACACCGGGGAGCTGTTTTTT	CASNRDRNTGELFF
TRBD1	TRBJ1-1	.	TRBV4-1	TGCGCCAGCAGCTCGAAGACAGGGAGGAAAGATGAAGCTTTCTTT	CASSSKTGRKDEAFF